This TCR beta chain was identified during a study of blood T cell repertoires in COVID-19. Measured with immunoSEQ multiplex PCR; TCRdb has only the in-frame clones, and not every one. Here the sample spans 400,000 to 500,000 clones, more than 75% being singletons. Germline CDR1 is LNHDA and CDR2 is SQIVND (reference sequence). The CDR3 spans 15 residues. V was pared by 5 bases and J by 6 bases, with 20 bases between. This clonotype was obtained from a woman between 40 and 50 years old who had recovered from COVID-19. The V gene is TRBV19, the J gene TRBJ2-7; the D gene is possibly TRBD2 (6 bases). Sequenced: PBMCs or T cells enriched from blood (not recorded which). The CDR3 nucleotides read TGTGCCAGTAGTCTAGTGGACAAAGACGGGGGCGAGCAGTACTTC. This translates into CASSLVDKDGGEQYF.